Described below is a single T cell receptor beta chain sequence and its context. This sample was included in a study of blood T cell repertoires in COVID-19. Using immunoSEQ multiplex PCR, the repertoire was profiled, and TCRdb retains in-frame clones only, with some absent. The profile covers about 180,000 clones, with about 89% appearing a single time and nearly 2.5% taken by the ten largest. Material: peripheral blood. This TCR derives from a man aged 40-55 years with active or convalescent COVID-19.

The CDR3 sequence: CASGQGARETQYF. The DNA of the CDR3 is TGTGCCAGTGGGCAGGGGGCTCGGGAGACCCAGTACTTC. The chain carries TRBV19 and TRBJ2-5; 8 positions agree with TRBD1. Unmatched junction bases numbered 7, after V lost 8 bases and J lost 5 bases. There are 13 residues in the CDR3. Germline V gene sequence: CDR1 LNHDA, CDR2 SQIVND (reference sequence).